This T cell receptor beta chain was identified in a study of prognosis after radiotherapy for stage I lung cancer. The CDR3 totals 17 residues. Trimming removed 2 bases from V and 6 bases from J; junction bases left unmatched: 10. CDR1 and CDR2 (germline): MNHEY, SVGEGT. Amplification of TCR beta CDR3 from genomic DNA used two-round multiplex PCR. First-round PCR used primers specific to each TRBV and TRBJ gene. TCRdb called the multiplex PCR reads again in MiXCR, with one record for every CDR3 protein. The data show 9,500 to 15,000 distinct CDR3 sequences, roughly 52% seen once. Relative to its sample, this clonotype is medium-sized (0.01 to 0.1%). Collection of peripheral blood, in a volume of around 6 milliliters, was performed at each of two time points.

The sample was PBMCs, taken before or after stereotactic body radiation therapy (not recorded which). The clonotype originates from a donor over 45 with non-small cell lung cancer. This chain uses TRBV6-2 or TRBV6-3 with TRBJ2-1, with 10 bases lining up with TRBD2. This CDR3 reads CASSYPPSSGSFNEQFF. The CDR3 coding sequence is TGTGCCAGCAGTTACCCCCCCTCTAGCGGGAGTTTCAATGAGCAGTTCTTC.